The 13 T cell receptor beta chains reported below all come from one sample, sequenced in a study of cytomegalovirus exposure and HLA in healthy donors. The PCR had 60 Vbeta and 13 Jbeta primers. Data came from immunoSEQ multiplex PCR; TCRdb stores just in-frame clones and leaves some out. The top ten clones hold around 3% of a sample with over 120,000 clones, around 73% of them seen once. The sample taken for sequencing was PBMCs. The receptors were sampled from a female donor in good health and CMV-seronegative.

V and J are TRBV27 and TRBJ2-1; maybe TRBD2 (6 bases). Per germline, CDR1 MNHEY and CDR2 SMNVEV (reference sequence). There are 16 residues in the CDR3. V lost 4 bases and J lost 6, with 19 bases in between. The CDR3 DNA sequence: TGTGCCAGCAGTTCCGGACTACGGAGGACTATCAATGAGCAGTTCTTC. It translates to CASSSGLRRTINEQFF.

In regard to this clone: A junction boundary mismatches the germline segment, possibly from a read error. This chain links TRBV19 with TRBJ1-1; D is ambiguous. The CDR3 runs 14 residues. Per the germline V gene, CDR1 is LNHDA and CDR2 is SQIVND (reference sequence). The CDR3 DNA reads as TGTGCCAGTAGTATCTCAGTTGTGAACCCTGAAGCTTTCTTT. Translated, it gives CASSISVVNPEAFF.

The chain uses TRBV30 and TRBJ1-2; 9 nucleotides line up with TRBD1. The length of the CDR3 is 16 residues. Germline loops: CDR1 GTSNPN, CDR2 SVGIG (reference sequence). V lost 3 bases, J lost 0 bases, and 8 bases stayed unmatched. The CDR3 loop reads CAWSPGTGSANYGYTF. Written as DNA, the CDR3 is TGTGCCTGGAGCCCCGGGACAGGGTCCGCTAACTATGGCTACACCTTC.

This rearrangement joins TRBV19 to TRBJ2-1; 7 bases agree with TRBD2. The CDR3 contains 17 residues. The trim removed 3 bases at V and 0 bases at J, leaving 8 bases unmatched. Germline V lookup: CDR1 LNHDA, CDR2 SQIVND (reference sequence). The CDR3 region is CASSIRIGGSSYNEQFF. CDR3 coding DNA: TGTGCCAGTAGTATTCGAATTGGCGGGAGCTCCTACAATGAGCAGTTCTTC.

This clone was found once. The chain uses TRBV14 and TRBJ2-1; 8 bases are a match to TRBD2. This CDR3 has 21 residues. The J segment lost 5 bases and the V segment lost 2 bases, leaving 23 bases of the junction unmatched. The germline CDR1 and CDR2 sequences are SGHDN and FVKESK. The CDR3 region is CASSQSHRLALTTSGDNEQFF. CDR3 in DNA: TGTGCCAGCAGCCAAAGCCATCGTTTGGCACTGACAACTAGCGGTGACAATGAGCAGTTCTTC. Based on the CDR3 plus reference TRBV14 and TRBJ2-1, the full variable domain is EAGVTQFPSHSVIEKGQTVTLRCDPISGHDNLYWYRRVMGKEIKFLLHFVKESKQDESGMPNNRFLAERTGGTYSTLKVQPAELEDSGVYFCASSQSHRLALTTSGDNEQFFGPGTRLTVL.

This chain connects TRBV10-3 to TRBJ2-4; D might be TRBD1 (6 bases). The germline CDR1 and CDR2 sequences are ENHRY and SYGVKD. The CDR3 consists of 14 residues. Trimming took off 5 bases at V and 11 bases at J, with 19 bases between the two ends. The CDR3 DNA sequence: TGTGCCATCAGTACAGGGAACCTTATAGGTCTTCAGTACTTC. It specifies CAISTGNLIGLQYF.

Here the CDR3 DNA reads TGTGCCAGCAGTTTTGTCCGGGTCGGCAATCAGCCCCAGCATTTT. Its translation: CASSFVRVGNQPQHF. The rearrangement joins TRBV28 to TRBJ1-5; D is ambiguous. The germline gives CDR1 MDHEN, CDR2 SYDVKM. The CDR3 extends over 15 amino acids. V lost 3 bases to trimming and J lost 2 bases, with 11 bases between them.

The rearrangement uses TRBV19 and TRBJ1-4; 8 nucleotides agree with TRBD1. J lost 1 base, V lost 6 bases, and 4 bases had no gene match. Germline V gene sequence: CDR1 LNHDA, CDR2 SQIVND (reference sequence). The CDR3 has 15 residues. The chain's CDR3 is CASRKTGGTNEKLFF. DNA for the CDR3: TGTGCCAGTAGGAAAACAGGGGGAACTAATGAAAAACTGTTTTTT.

The chain's CDR3 is CASSSRDGRYTF. The DNA for the CDR3 is TGCGCCAGCAGCTCCCGGGACGGGAGGTACACCTTC. This rearrangement joins TRBV5-1 to TRBJ1-2, with a tentative D call TRBD1 (5 bases). CDR3 length: 12 residues. The V and J ends lost 3 bases and 11 bases respectively, with 14 bases between them. Germline lookup yields CDR1 SGHRS and CDR2 YFSETQ.

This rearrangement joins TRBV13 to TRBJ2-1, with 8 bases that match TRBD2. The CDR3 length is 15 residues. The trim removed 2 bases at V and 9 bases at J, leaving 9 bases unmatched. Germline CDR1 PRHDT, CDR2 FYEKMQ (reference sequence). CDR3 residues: CASSLPGRGDGEQFF. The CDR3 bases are TGTGCCAGCAGCTTACCTGGGCGGGGGGATGGTGAGCAGTTCTTC.

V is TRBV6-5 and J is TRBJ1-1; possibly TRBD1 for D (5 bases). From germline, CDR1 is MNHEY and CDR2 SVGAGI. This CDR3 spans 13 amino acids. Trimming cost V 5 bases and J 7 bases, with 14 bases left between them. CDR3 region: CASSRGRTLEAFF. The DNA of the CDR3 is TGTGCCAGCAGTAGGGGCAGAACACTTGAAGCTTTCTTT.

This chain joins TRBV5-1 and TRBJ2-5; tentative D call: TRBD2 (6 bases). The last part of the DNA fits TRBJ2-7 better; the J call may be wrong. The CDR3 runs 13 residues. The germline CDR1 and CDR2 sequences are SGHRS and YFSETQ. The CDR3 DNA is TGCGCCAGCAGGCCCCGCCCGGGGGACGAGCAGTACTTC. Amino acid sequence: CASRPRPGDEQYF.

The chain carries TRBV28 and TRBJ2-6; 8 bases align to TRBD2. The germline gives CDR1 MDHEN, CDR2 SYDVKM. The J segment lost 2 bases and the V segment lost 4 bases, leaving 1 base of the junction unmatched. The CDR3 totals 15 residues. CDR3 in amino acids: CASSSGGAGANVLTF. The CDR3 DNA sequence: TGTGCCAGCAGTTCGGGGGGGGCTGGGGCCAACGTCCTGACTTTC.